This T cell receptor beta chain was profiled in a study of glioma-infiltrating T cells after dendritic cell vaccination. Study conclusions and caveats: Patients with more pretreatment TILs had longer time to progression and survival.

A note on this clone: Its antigen is still unknown.

Time point: after dendritic cell vaccination, including at tumor progression/relapse. The repertoire was sequenced with immunoSEQ multiplex PCR; TCRdb's copy has only in-frame clones and lacks some. Of tens of thousands of clones listed, roughly four fifths are singletons. V trimming: 5 bases; J trimming: 7 bases; junction bases outside the gene matches: 6. The CDR3 runs 15 residues. From germline, CDR1 is MNHEY and CDR2 SVGAGI. The receptor was isolated from a human donor with glioblastoma. This material consisted of blood, taken after dendritic cell vaccination. The chain uses TRBV6-5 and TRBJ1-6; 9 bases are shared with TRBD1. The CDR3 region has the DNA TGTGCCAGCAGTCGGACAGGGGATCGAAATTCACCCCTCCACTTT. Translation gives CASSRTGDRNSPLHF.